This is a list of T cell receptor beta chains from one sample in a study of blood T cell repertoires in COVID-19. TCRdb keeps only in-frame clones here, not all; method: immunoSEQ multiplex PCR. The sample holds fewer than 300,000 clones; roughly 89% are singletons and the top ten take roughly 8.3%. Specimen: PBMCs or T cells enriched from blood (not recorded which). These receptors all come from a man aged 35-49 years who had recovered from COVID-19. Each CDR3 is given without its conserved first and last residue. The order of the fields is J gene, V gene, CDR3 protein.

j_call: TRBJ1-4; v_call: TRBV18; cdr3_aa: ASSPLGRAGLNEKLF
j_call: TRBJ2-7; v_call: TRBV7-8; cdr3_aa: ASRRGGVGYEQY
j_call: TRBJ2-7; v_call: TRBV27; cdr3_aa: ASSFSTRGYEQY
j_call: TRBJ1-2; v_call: TRBV30; cdr3_aa: AWSPTSTYGYT
j_call: TRBJ1-1; v_call: TRBV27; cdr3_aa: ASSFGQYNTEAF
j_call: TRBJ2-5; v_call: TRBV5-6; cdr3_aa: ASSLLAGGPGETQY
j_call: TRBJ2-1; v_call: TRBV6-1; cdr3_aa: ASSDQPGQSYNEQF
j_call: TRBJ2-3; v_call: TRBV7-2; cdr3_aa: ASSLEDRGRVDTQY
j_call: TRBJ2-1; v_call: TRBV7-6; cdr3_aa: ASSSRGTSEKSSYNEQF
j_call: TRBJ2-1; v_call: TRBV28; cdr3_aa: ASVISGAAYNEQF
j_call: TRBJ1-4; v_call: TRBV19; cdr3_aa: ASSSGTGGWEKLF
j_call: TRBJ2-5; v_call: TRBV24-1; cdr3_aa: ATSDPGQGKETQY
j_call: TRBJ2-4; v_call: TRBV6-6; cdr3_aa: ASSYDGGAAKNIQY
j_call: TRBJ1-1; v_call: TRBV4-3; cdr3_aa: ASSQDNQGTEAF
j_call: TRBJ1-1; v_call: TRBV6-2/TRBV6-3; cdr3_aa: ASSYSQGVVGTEAF
j_call: TRBJ2-3; v_call: TRBV13; cdr3_aa: ASSLGGPSTDTQY
j_call: TRBJ1-2; v_call: TRBV5-4; cdr3_aa: ASSLENTHGYT
j_call: TRBJ1-4; v_call: TRBV28; cdr3_aa: AINRGNNEKLF
j_call: TRBJ1-2; v_call: TRBV3-1/TRBV3-2; cdr3_aa: ASSRQGVNGYT
j_call: TRBJ2-6; v_call: TRBV5-1; cdr3_aa: ASSPGQISGANVLT
j_call: TRBJ2-5; v_call: TRBV19; cdr3_aa: ASSLQRGGFETQY
j_call: TRBJ2-3; v_call: TRBV7-2; cdr3_aa: ASSLVSADDTQY
j_call: TRBJ1-5; v_call: TRBV27; cdr3_aa: ASSIGTGVNQPQH
j_call: TRBJ1-4; v_call: TRBV5-6; cdr3_aa: ASSSRGRGEKLF
j_call: TRBJ1-2; v_call: TRBV5-1; cdr3_aa: ASSHNYDRSYGYT
j_call: TRBJ2-2; v_call: TRBV5-1; cdr3_aa: ASSSTGNVGTGELF
j_call: TRBJ2-7; v_call: TRBV18; cdr3_aa: ASSPGPADEQY
j_call: TRBJ1-2; v_call: TRBV19; cdr3_aa: ASSMTGAGAGGYT
j_call: TRBJ1-1; v_call: TRBV3-1/TRBV3-2; cdr3_aa: ASSQPTGTGTEAF
j_call: TRBJ1-2; v_call: TRBV11-3; cdr3_aa: ASSLDRVDREPYGYT
j_call: TRBJ1-2; v_call: TRBV7-8; cdr3_aa: ASSLVLDSNYGYT
j_call: TRBJ2-2; v_call: TRBV28; cdr3_aa: ASFAQGLRDGELF
j_call: TRBJ1-2; v_call: TRBV5-5; cdr3_aa: ASSLATGEGYT
j_call: TRBJ1-5; v_call: TRBV2; cdr3_aa: ASSETRAGNSNQPQH
j_call: TRBJ2-6; v_call: TRBV29-1; cdr3_aa: SVVAQGSGANVLT
j_call: TRBJ1-2; v_call: TRBV4-3; cdr3_aa: ASSQVNRGNYGYT
j_call: TRBJ1-1; v_call: TRBV7-9; cdr3_aa: ASSLGQGSINTEAF